The 4 T cell receptor beta chains reported below all come from one sample, sequenced in a study of OX40 agonist ivuxolimab in advanced cancers. Here immunoSEQ multiplex PCR was the method, and the copy in TCRdb shows in-frame clones only, minus some. Of tens of thousands of clones in the sample, 88% were seen once. Material: CD4+ or CD8+ T cells sorted from blood, obtained in a trial of the OX40 agonist ivuxolimab. The source is an adult with an advanced solid tumor such as melanoma, head and neck, liver or kidney cancer.

V gene TRBV12-2 combines with J gene TRBJ2-7. TRBV12-2 is deemed a pseudogene. The CDR3 extends over 12 amino acids. The CDR3 reads CARRDGTYEQYF. The CDR3 DNA reads as TGTGCAAGGAGAGACGGTACCTACGAGCAGTACTTC.

The CDR3 sequence: CATSRGNNEKLFF. For the CDR3, the DNA is TGTGCCACCAGCCGCGGGAATAATGAAAAACTGTTTTTT. The chain links TRBV15 to TRBJ1-4, with unresolved D. The germline V and J ends were trimmed by 5 bases and 4 bases, with 8 bases remaining between them. Germline lookup yields CDR1 LNHNV and CDR2 YYDKDF (reference sequence). The CDR3 covers 13 residues.

The chain combines TRBV7-2 with TRBJ1-1; a possible D gene is TRBD1 (5 bases). This CDR3 region has 14 residues. Germline loops: CDR1 SGHTA, CDR2 FQGNSA. The germline V and J ends were trimmed by 1 base and 3 bases, with 9 bases remaining between them. CDR3 bases: TGTGCCAGCAGCTTAGGGGGGAGATACACTGAAGCTTTCTTT. It codes for CASSLGGRYTEAFF.

Details on this clone: Likely a read error: the CDR3 ends without its conserved phenylalanine or tryptophan. This chain uses TRBV5-1 with TRBJ1-6, with a weak D call TRBD1 (6 bases). The length of the CDR3 is 14 residues. Per the germline V gene, CDR1 is SGHRS and CDR2 is YFSETQ. The germline V and J ends were trimmed by 0 bases and 8 bases, with 9 bases remaining between them. The CDR3 nucleotides read TGCGCCAGCAGCTTGGGGGACACCGATTCACCCCTCCACCTT. Its protein is CASSLGDTDSPLHL.